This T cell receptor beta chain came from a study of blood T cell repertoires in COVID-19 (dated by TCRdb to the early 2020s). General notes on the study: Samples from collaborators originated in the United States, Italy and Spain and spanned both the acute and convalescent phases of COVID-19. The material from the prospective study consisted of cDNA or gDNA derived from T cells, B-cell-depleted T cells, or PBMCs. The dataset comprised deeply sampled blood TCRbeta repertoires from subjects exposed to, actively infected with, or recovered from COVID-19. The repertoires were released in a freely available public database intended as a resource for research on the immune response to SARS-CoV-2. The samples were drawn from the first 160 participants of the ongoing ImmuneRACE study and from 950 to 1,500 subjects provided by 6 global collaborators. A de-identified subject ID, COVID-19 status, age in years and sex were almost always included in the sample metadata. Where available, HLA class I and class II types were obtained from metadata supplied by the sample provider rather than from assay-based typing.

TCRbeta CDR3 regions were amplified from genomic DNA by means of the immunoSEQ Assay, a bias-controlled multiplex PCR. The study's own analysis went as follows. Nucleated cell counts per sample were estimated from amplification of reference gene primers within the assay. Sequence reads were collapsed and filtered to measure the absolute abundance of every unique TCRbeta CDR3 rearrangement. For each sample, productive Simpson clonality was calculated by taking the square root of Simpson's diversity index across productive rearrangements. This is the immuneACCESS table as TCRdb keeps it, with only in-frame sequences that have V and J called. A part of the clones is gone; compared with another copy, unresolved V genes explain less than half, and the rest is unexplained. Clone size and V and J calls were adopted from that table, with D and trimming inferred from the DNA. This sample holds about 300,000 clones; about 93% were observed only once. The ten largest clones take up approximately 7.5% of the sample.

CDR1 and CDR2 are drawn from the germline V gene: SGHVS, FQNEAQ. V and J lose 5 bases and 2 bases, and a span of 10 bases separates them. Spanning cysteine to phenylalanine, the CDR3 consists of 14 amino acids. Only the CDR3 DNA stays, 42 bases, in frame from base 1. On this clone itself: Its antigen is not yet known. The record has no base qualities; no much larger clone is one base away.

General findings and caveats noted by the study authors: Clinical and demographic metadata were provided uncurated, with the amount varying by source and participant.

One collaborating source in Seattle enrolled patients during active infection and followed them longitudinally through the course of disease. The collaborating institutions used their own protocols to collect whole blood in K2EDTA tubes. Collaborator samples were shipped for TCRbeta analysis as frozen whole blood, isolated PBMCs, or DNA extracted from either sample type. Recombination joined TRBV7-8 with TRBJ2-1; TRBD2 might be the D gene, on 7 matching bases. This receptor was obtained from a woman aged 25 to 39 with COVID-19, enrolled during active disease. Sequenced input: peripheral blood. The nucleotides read TGTGCCAGCAGCCGGGGGGCCGCCTACAATGAGCAGTTCTTC. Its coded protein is CASSRGAAYNEQFF.